This TCR beta chain was sequenced in a study of T cell repertoires in cytomegalovirus infection. Study in general: The public TCR beta signatures pointed to both CMV infection and matching HLA type.

MiXCR was run by TCRdb on the reads, yielding one entry per CDR3 protein. The repertoire has 200,000 to 300,000 distinct CDR3 sequences, about 13% of them found once; the top ten carry around 8.1%. Between the trimmed V and J ends, which lost 5 bases and 3 bases, there was a span of 25 bases. Looked up from germline, CDR1 is MDHEN and CDR2 is SYDVKM. CDR3 length: 18 amino acids. About this clonotype: Antigen specificity is unknown.

Notes on the study in general: Ex vivo responses were dominated by HLA-C-restricted CMV-specific TCR beta clonotypes.

The receptor's source is a human donor in good health (CMV status not recorded). Some clones in this sample may be carry-over from other donors' samples. Sequencing was done on a sample of PBMCs. The chain is built from TRBV28 and TRBJ2-5, with D possibly matching TRBD1 (5 bases). CDR3 nucleotides: TGTGCCAGCAGTCCCTTGGACCTCCCTGGGGCTTCCAAAGAGACCCAGTACTTC. Translated, it gives CASSPLDLPGASKETQYF.